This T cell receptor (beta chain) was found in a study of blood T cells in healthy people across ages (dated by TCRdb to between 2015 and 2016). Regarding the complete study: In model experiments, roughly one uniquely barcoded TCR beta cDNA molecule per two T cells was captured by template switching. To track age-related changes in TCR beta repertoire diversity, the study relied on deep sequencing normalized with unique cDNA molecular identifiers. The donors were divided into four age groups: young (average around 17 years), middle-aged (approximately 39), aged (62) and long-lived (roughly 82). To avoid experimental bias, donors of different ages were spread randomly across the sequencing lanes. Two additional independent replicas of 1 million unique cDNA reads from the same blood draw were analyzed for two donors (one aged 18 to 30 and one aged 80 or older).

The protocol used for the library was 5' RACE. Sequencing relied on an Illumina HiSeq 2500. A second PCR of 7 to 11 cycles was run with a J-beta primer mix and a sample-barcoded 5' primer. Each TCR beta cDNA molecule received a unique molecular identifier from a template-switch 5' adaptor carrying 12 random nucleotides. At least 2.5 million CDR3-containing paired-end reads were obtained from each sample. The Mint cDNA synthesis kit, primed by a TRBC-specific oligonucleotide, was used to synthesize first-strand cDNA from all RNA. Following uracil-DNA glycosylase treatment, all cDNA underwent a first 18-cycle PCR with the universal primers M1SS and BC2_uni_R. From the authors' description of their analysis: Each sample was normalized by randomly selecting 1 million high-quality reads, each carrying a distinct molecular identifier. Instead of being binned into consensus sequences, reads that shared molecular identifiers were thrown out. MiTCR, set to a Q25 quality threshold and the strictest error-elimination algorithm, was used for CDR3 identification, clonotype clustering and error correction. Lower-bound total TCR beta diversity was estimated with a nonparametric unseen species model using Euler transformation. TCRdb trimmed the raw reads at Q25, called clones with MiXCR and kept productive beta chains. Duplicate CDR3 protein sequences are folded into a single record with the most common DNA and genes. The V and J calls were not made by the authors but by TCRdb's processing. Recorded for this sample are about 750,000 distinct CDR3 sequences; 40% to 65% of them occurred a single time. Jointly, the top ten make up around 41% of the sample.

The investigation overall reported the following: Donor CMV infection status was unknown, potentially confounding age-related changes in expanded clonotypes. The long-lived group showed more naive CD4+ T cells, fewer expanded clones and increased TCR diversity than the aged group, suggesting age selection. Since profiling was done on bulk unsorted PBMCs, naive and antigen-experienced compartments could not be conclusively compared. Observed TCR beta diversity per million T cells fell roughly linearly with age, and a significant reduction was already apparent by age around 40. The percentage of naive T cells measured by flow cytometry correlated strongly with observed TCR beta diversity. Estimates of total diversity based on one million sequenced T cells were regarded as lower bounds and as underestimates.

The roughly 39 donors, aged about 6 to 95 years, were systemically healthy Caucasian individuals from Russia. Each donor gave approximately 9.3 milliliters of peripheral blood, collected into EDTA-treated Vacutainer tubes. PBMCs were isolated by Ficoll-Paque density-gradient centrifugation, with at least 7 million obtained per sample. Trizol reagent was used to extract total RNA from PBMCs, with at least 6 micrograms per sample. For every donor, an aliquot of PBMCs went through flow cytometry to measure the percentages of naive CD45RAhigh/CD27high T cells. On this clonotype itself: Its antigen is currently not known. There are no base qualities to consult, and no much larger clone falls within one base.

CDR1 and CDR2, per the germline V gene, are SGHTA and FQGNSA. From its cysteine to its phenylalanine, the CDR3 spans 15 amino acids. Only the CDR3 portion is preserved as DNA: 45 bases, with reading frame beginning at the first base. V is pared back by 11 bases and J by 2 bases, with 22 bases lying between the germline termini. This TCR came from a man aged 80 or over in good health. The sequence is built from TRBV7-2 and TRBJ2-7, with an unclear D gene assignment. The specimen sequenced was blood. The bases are TGTGCCTCTATCGGACCCGGGCGCGACCCCTACGAGCAGTACTTC. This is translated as CASIGPGRDPYEQYF.